This passage covers 20 T cell receptor beta chains from one sample sequenced in a study of T cell responses to AZD1222 COVID-19 vaccine. Method: immunoSEQ multiplex PCR; TCRdb's copy keeps in-frame clones and lacks some. Of over 50,000 clones in the sample, less than 90% were seen once. The sequences come from peripheral blood, collected on day 0 of AZD1222 vaccination. Source of these receptors: an adult in good health.

The chain combines TRBV9 with TRBJ2-1, with D perhaps assigned TRBD1 or TRBD2 (5 bases each). The germline gives CDR1 SGDLS, CDR2 YYNGEE. The CDR3 consists of 13 residues. V gave up 4 bases and J gave up 8 bases, with 13 bases separating them. CDR3 DNA: TGTGCCAGCAGCCCCCTGGTGGGGGATGAGCAGTTCTTC. This codes for CASSPLVGDEQFF.

In DNA, the CDR3 is TGTGCCAGCAGCACCTTACAGGGGCGAAAAGAGACCCAGTACTTC. Its protein is CASSTLQGRKETQYF. The chain recombines TRBV7-2 with TRBJ2-5; 7 bases are a match to TRBD1. J gave up 3 bases and V 5 bases, and 9 bases lay outside the gene matches. This CDR3 comprises 15 residues. Germline loops: CDR1 SGHTA, CDR2 FQGNSA. Full variable domain (rest looked up from reference TRBV7-2 and TRBJ2-5): GAGVSQSPSNKVTEKGKDVELRCDPISGHTALYWYRQSLGQGLEFLIYFQGNSAPDKSGLPSDRFSAERTGGSVSTLTIQRTQQEDSAVYLCASSTLQGRKETQYFGPGTRLLVL.

The V and J genes are TRBV15 and TRBJ2-2; 8 bases agree with TRBD1. V was pared by 6 bases and J by 3 bases, with 6 bases of the junction left unmatched. CDR3 length: 15 amino acids. CDR1 LNHNV and CDR2 YYDKDF come from the germline V gene (reference sequence). CDR3 DNA sequence: TGTGCCACCAGAAAGGACAGGGAGGACACCGGGGAGCTGTTTTTT. As protein: CATRKDREDTGELFF.

The rearrangement joins TRBV6-6 to TRBJ2-3; no reliable D call. CDR1 MNHNY and CDR2 SVGAGI come from the germline V gene (reference sequence). The CDR3 sequence is 12 residues long. V lost 3 bases and J 6 bases, leaving 7 bases between the germline ends. CDR3 protein: CASSYIGDTQYF. CDR3 bases: TGTGCCAGCAGTTATATTGGGGATACGCAGTATTTT.

This chain joins TRBV18 and TRBJ1-1, with a weak D call TRBD1 (5 bases). The CDR3 spans 14 residues. Deletions cut 3 bases from V and 2 bases from J, with 10 bases between. CDR1 is KGHSH and CDR2 is LQKENI in the germline V gene. The CDR3 sequence is CASSPRGENTEAFF. CDR3 nucleotide sequence: TGTGCCAGCTCACCCCGGGGCGAAAACACTGAAGCTTTCTTT.

This rearrangement joins TRBV28 to TRBJ2-2; 14 bases align to TRBD2. CDR1 and CDR2 (germline): MDHEN, SYDVKM. This CDR3 has 16 amino acids. V lost 6 bases and J lost 4; bases outside the gene matches: 4. The CDR3 region is CASSQGLAGGTGELFF. CDR3 nucleotides: TGTGCCAGCAGCCAAGGACTAGCGGGGGGCACCGGGGAGCTGTTTTTT.

This clone was seen a single time. The chain carries TRBV30 and TRBJ2-7, with a possible D match to TRBD2 (5 bases). In germline, CDR1 is GTSNPN, CDR2 SVGIG (reference sequence). The V end lost 0 bases, the J end lost 6 bases, and 9 bases lay between the germline ends. This CDR3 contains 12 residues. The CDR3 DNA is TGTGCCTGGAGTGTAGGGAGAGGCGAGCAGTACTTC. Translating gives CAWSVGRGEQYF.

This clone was observed once. CDR3 loop: CASSLTGTGFRGSEKLFF. CDR3 coding DNA: TGTGCCAGCAGCTTAACCGGGACAGGTTTTCGGGGGAGTGAAAAACTGTTTTTT. This rearrangement joins TRBV7-9 to TRBJ1-4; the match to TRBD1 covers 8 bases. In germline, CDR1 is SEHNR, CDR2 FQNEAQ (reference sequence). The CDR3 has 18 amino acids. V shed 2 bases, J shed 7 bases, and the junction held 15 bases outside the gene matches.

V gene TRBV19 combines with J gene TRBJ2-3; D tentatively fits TRBD1 or TRBD2 (6 bases each). The V gene lost 7 bases and the J gene lost 4 bases, with 21 bases spanning the gap. CDR1 and CDR2 from the germline V gene are LNHDA and SQIVND (reference sequence). The CDR3 runs to 16 residues. The CDR3 region is CASKQRMAGEADTQYF. The CDR3 nucleotides are TGTGCCAGTAAACAGCGTATGGCAGGGGAGGCAGATACGCAGTATTTT. Full variable domain (missing parts from reference TRBV19 and TRBJ2-3): DGGITQSPKYLFRKEGQNVTLSCEQNLNHDAMYWYRQDPGQGLRLIYYSQIVNDFQKGDIAEGYSVSREKKESFPLTVTSAQKNPTAFYLCASKQRMAGEADTQYFGPGTRLTVL.

V and J are TRBV12-5 and TRBJ1-1, with unresolved D. Germline assignment: CDR1 LGHNT and CDR2 FRNRAP. Trimming removed 6 bases at V and 4 bases at J, with 15 bases between. The CDR3 runs 14 residues. Here the CDR3 reads CASGRGLDGTEAFF. CDR3 coding DNA: TGTGCTAGTGGCCGCGGACTGGACGGCACTGAAGCTTTCTTT.

The chain recombines TRBV3-1 (or the pseudogene TRBV3-2) with TRBJ1-1; D unclear. Looked up from germline, CDR1 is LGHDT and CDR2 is YNNKEL (reference sequence). CDR3 length equals 13 residues. Trimming stripped 4 bases from V and 0 bases from J, with 6 bases between. Here the CDR3 DNA reads TGTGCCAGCAGCCTAGATATGAACACTGAAGCTTTCTTT. This sequence encodes CASSLDMNTEAFF.

The chain joins TRBV29-1 to TRBJ1-1, with a possible D match to TRBD1 (6 bases). Germline V gene lookup returns CDR1 SQVTM and CDR2 ANQGSEA. The CDR3 covers 13 residues. Trimming shortened V by 4 bases and J by 5 bases, and 14 bases separated the two germline ends. In nucleotides, the CDR3 is TGCAGCGTTGTGCCCGGGGGCGGAACTGAAGCTTTCTTT. Encoded protein: CSVVPGGGTEAFF.

This clone showed up just a few times. J is TRBJ2-7 and V is TRBV28; 8 nucleotides align to TRBD1. The CDR3 spans 14 residues. V lost 1 base to trimming and J lost 5 bases; unmatched junction nucleotides: 4. Germline V gene lookup returns CDR1 MDHEN and CDR2 SYDVKM. The CDR3 nucleotides read TGTGCCAGCAGTTTATACGGACAGGGTGACGAGCAGTACTTC. It encodes CASSLYGQGDEQYF. Looking up the rest from reference TRBV28 and TRBJ2-7 gives the full variable domain: DVKVTQSSRYLVKRTGEKVFLECVQDMDHENMFWYRQDPGLGLRLIYFSYDVKMKEKGDIPEGYSVSREKKERFSLILESASTNQTSMYLCASSLYGQGDEQYFGPGTRLTVT.

The chain couples TRBV5-6 to TRBJ1-6, with TRBD1 identical over 7 bases. The CDR3 runs to 15 residues. Germline V gives CDR1 SGHDT, CDR2 YYEEEE. V shed 2 bases, J shed 6 bases, and the junction held 5 bases outside the gene matches. The CDR3 bases are TGTGCCAGCAGCTTAACAGGGGTAATTAATTCACCCCTCCACTTT. Translated, it gives CASSLTGVINSPLHF.

V gene TRBV30 combines with J gene TRBJ1-1; D is possibly TRBD1 (5 bases). Germline V gene data show CDR1 as GTSNPN and CDR2 as SVGIG (reference sequence). V shed 1 base and J shed 3 bases, with 9 bases lying between them. The CDR3 contains 13 residues. CDR3 in DNA: TGTGCCTGGAGTGAGGGGCGTCACACTGAAGCTTTCTTT. This translates into CAWSEGRHTEAFF.

This clone was seen a single time. The chain is built from TRBV10-3 and TRBJ2-3; D unresolved. V lost 4 bases, J lost 0 bases, and 8 bases lay in between. The germline CDR1 and CDR2 sequences are ENHRY and SYGVKD. CDR3 length: 14 residues. CDR3: CAISGVGSTDTQYF. The CDR3, as DNA: TGTGCCATCAGTGGTGTAGGAAGCACAGATACGCAGTATTTT.

V is TRBV29-1 and J is TRBJ2-7, with a possible D match to TRBD2 (5 bases). V was cut by 5 bases and J by 0 bases, with 8 bases left in between. In germline, CDR1 is SQVTM, CDR2 ANQGSEA. This CDR3 spans 12 amino acids. The CDR3 sequence is CSVRGISYEQYF. The CDR3 DNA follows: TGCAGCGTTCGGGGTATCTCCTACGAGCAGTACTTC.

The V and J genes are TRBV7-2 and TRBJ2-6; D is unclear. Germline CDR1 SGHTA, CDR2 FQGNSA. The V gene lost 4 bases and the J gene lost 0 bases, with 13 bases spanning the gap. This CDR3 has 17 amino acids. CDR3 in amino acids: CASSSEVVFSGANVLTF. In nucleotides, the CDR3 is TGTGCCAGCAGCTCCGAGGTCGTATTCTCTGGGGCCAACGTCCTGACTTTC.

The gene calls are TRBV18 and TRBJ2-3; D remains ambiguous. Trimming removed 6 bases at V and 0 bases at J, with 4 bases between. The germline gives CDR1 KGHSH, CDR2 LQKENI. This CDR3 comprises 12 residues. CDR3 DNA sequence: TGTGCCAGCTCGCTTAGCACAGATACGCAGTATTTT. As protein: CASSLSTDTQYF.

The gene calls are TRBV21-1 and TRBJ2-7; TRBD2 is taken as the D call from the table, unchecked against the DNA. TRBV21-1 is tagged as a pseudogene. The CDR3 is made up of 17 amino acids. CDR3 bases: TGTGCCAGCAGCAAAAGTCACCTAGCGGGGGGCTGCTACGAGCAGTACTTC. As protein: CASSKSHLAGGCYEQYF.